This passage covers 9 T cell receptor beta chains from one sample sequenced in a study of regulatory T cells in long-lasting Graves disease. Building of the TCR beta libraries involved iRepertoire HTBI primers and Arm-PCR of CDR3 regions. TCRdb re-analysed the multiplex PCR reads in MiXCR, keeping a single row per CDR3 protein. The sample holds 300,000 or so distinct CDR3 sequences; around 19% are singletons and the top ten take over 25%. Time point reported: persistent/refractory GD, antithyroid drugs over 5 years with positive TRAb. PBMC-derived RNA was used for the TCR library. The material sequenced was peripheral blood mononuclear cells (PBMCs), taken when the disease was refractory, from a patient treated with antithyroid drugs. These receptors were collected from a female donor with Graves disease.

The table lists this clonotype with a few counts. The chain has TRBV5-1 and TRBJ1-2; 10 bases fit TRBD1. The CDR3 spans 15 residues. J gave up 7 bases and V 4 bases, and 10 bases lay outside the gene matches. In germline, CDR1 is SGHRS, CDR2 YFSETQ. In DNA form, the CDR3 reads TGCGCCAGCAGCCCGACACAGGGACAGGGGCCTGGCTACACCTTC. Translation gives CASSPTQGQGPGYTF.

This clonotype has a count of ten or more. This chain joins TRBV28 and TRBJ1-1, with D tentatively TRBD1 (6 bases). Germline V gene data show CDR1 as MDHEN and CDR2 as SYDVKM. Between the trimmed V and J ends, which lost 6 bases and 2 bases, there was a span of 13 bases. The CDR3 is 14 residues long. CDR3 nucleotides: TGTGCCAGCAGCTTGGACAGTTACAACACTGAAGCTTTCTTT. It translates to CASSLDSYNTEAFF.

The V call is TRBV3-1, the J call TRBJ2-7; D is uncertain. This CDR3 spans 15 amino acids. V was pared by 1 base and J by 2 bases, with 12 bases between. Germline V lookup: CDR1 LGHDT, CDR2 YNNKEL (reference sequence). The CDR3 protein is CASSQAASPAYEQYF. CDR3 nucleotide sequence: TGTGCCAGCAGCCAAGCGGCAAGTCCCGCCTACGAGCAGTACTTC.

The table lists this clonotype with a few counts. V is TRBV9 and J is TRBJ1-4; 7 nucleotides agree with TRBD1. Germline V gives CDR1 SGDLS, CDR2 YYNGEE. V trimming: 3 bases; J trimming: 7 bases; junction bases outside the gene matches: 9. This CDR3 region has 15 residues. The chain's CDR3 is CASSDQQGPSEKLFF. Written as DNA, the CDR3 is TGTGCCAGCAGCGATCAACAGGGGCCTTCTGAAAAACTGTTTTTT.

This clonotype has a handful of counts. The chain joins TRBV7-3 to TRBJ2-2, with 8 nucleotides matching TRBD2. Germline values: CDR1 SGHTA, CDR2 FQGTGA. The junction had 7 bases not matched to a gene; V was cut back by 4 bases and J by 0 bases. There are 17 residues in the CDR3. CDR3 region: CASSSLPGLANTGELFF. The DNA for the CDR3 is TGTGCCAGCAGCTCCCTTCCGGGACTAGCGAACACCGGGGAGCTGTTTTTT.

The CDR3 DNA reads as TGTGCCAGCAAGTACGACGGAAATAGCAATCAGCCCCAGCATTTT. Amino acid sequence: CASKYDGNSNQPQHF. The chain carries TRBV6-1 and TRBJ1-5; D unresolved. V dropped 7 bases and J dropped 0 bases, with 13 bases sitting between them. Germline V gene data show CDR1 as MNHNS and CDR2 as SASEGT. The CDR3 is made up of 15 amino acids.

A word on this clonotype: A read error is possible here, since a much larger clone lies one base away. The J gene is TRBJ1-1, the V gene TRBV6-5; D unresolved. CDR3 length: 14 amino acids. Germline CDR1 and CDR2: MNHEY and SVGAGI. DNA of the CDR3: TGTGCCAGCAGTTACTCTACGGGGAACGCTGAAGCTTTCTTT. The encoded protein is CASSYSTGNAEAFF.

This clonotype was recorded at least ten times. The V call is TRBV20-1, the J call TRBJ1-3, with no clear D. Per the germline V gene, CDR1 is DFQATT and CDR2 is SNEGSKA (reference sequence). The CDR3 extends over 13 amino acids. Trimming cost V 3 bases and J 2 bases, with 8 bases left between them. DNA for the CDR3: TGCAGTGCTAGCCCCCGGGCTGGAAACACCATATATTTT. This codes for CSASPRAGNTIYF.

This clonotype has only a few counts. This chain links TRBV5-4 with TRBJ2-7; possibly TRBD2 for D (6 bases). Germline loops: CDR1 SGHNT, CDR2 YYREEE (reference sequence). Trimming took 0 bases from V and 2 from J, leaving 15 bases between them. The CDR3 covers 16 residues. The CDR3 here is CASSLVPRELPYEQYF. CDR3 coding DNA: TGTGCCAGCAGCTTGGTTCCCCGGGAGCTCCCCTACGAGCAGTACTTC.